Sequencing of this TCR beta chain was carried out in a study of blood T cell repertoires in COVID-19. The CDR3 covers 15 residues. Trimming cost V 6 bases and J 3 bases, with 14 bases left between them. The germline CDR1 and CDR2 sequences are KGHSH and LQKENI. TCRdb's copy holds only in-frame clones and misses some; the assay was immunoSEQ multiplex PCR. This table holds approximately 220,000 clones, about 86% found once. This chain uses TRBV18 with TRBJ1-4; D call uncertain. The receptor's source is a man in his sixties who had recovered from COVID-19. Sequenced input: peripheral blood. This CDR3 is CASSPFQMSNEKLFF. The CDR3 DNA reads as TGTGCCAGCTCCCCCTTCCAGATGTCTAATGAAAAACTGTTTTTT.